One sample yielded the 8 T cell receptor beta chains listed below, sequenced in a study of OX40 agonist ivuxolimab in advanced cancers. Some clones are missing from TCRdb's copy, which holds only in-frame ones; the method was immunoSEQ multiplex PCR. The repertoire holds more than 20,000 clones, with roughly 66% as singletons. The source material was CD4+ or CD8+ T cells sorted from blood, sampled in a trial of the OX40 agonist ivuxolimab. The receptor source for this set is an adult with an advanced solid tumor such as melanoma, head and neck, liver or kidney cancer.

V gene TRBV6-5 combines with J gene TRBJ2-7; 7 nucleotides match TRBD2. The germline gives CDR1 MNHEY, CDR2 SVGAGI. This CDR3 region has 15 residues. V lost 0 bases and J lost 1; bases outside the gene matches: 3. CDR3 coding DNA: TGTGCCAGCAGTTACTCGACGGGGGGATCCTACGAGCAGTACTTC. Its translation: CASSYSTGGSYEQYF.

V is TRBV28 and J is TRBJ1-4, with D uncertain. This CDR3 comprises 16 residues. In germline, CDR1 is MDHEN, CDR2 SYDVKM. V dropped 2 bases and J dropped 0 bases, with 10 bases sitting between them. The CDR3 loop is CASSLGSSATNEKLFF. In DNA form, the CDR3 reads TGTGCCAGCAGTTTAGGCTCCTCTGCAACTAATGAAAAACTGTTTTTT.

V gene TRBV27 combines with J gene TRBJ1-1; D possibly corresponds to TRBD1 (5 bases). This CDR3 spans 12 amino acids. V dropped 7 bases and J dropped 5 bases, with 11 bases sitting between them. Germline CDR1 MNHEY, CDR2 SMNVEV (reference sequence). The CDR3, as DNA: TGTGCCAGCAAAGTGGGGGGGACTGAAGCTTTCTTT. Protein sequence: CASKVGGTEAFF.

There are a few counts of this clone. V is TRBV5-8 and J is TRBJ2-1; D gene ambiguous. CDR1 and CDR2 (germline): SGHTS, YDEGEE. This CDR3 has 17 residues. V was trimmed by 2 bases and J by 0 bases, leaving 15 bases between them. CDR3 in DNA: TGTGCCAGCAGCTTAACAGTCAAAAAGAGCTCCTACAATGAGCAGTTCTTC. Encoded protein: CASSLTVKKSSYNEQFF.

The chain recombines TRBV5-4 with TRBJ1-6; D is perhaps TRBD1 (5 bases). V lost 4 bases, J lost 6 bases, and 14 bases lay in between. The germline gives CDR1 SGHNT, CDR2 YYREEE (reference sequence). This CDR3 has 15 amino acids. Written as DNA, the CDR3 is TGTGCCAGCAGCCCGGGTAGGGGAGCTAATTCACCCCTCCACTTT. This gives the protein CASSPGRGANSPLHF.

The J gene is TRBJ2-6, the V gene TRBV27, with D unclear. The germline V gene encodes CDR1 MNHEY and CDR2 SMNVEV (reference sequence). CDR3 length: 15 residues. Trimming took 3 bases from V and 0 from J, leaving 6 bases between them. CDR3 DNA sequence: TGTGCCAGCAGTTTGTCAGTCTCTGGGGCCAACGTCCTGACTTTC. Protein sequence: CASSLSVSGANVLTF.

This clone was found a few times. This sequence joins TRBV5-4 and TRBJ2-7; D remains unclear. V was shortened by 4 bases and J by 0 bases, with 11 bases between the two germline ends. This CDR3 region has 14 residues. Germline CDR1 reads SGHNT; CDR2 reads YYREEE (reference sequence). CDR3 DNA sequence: TGTGCCAGCAGCCCGGACCTGAGCTCCTACGAGCAGTACTTC. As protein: CASSPDLSSYEQYF.

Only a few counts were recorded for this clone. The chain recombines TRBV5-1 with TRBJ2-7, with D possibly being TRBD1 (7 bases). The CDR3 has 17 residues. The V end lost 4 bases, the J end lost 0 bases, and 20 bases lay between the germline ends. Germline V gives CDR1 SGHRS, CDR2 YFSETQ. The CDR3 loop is CASSTFGGQGVSYEQYF. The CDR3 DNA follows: TGCGCCAGCAGCACTTTTGGGGGGCAGGGGGTCTCCTACGAGCAGTACTTC.